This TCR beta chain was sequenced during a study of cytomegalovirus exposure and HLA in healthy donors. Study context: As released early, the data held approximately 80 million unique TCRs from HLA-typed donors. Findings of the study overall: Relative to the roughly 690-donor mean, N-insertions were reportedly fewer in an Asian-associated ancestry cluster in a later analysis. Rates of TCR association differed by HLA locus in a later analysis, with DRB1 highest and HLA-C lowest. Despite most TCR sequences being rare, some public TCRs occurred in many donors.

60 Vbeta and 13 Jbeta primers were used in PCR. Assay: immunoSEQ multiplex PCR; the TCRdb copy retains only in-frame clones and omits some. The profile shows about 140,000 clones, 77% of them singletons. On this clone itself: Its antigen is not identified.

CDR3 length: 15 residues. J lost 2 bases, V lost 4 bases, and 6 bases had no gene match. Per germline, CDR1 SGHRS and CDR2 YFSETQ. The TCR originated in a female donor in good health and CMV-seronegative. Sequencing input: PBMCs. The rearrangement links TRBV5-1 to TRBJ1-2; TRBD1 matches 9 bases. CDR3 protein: CASSPLDRGNYGYTF. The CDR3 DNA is TGCGCCAGCAGCCCGCTGGACAGGGGAAACTATGGCTACACCTTC.